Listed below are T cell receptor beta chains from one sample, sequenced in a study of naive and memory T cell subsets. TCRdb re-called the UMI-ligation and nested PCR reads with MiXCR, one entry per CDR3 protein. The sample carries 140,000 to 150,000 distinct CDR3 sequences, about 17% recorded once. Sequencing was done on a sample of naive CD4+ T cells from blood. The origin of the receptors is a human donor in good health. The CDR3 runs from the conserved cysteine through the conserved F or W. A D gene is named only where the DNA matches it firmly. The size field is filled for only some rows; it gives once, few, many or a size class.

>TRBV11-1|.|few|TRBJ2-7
CASRKHEYEQYF
TGTGCCAGCAGAAAACACGAGTACGAGCAGTACTTC
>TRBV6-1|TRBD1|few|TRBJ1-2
CASSERTGAAGYTF
TGTGCCAGCAGTGAAAGGACAGGGGCGGCTGGCTACACCTTC
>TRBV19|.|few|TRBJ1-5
CASSINIGLPPNQPQHF
TGTGCCAGTAGTATTAACATAGGGCTCCCTCCCAATCAGCCCCAGCATTTT
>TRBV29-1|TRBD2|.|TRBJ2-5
CSVEGGGQETQYF
TGCAGCGTTGAGGGGGGAGGGCAAGAGACCCAGTACTTC
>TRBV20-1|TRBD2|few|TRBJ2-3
CSAVEMKRGTSTDTQYF
TGCAGTGCTGTGGAAATGAAGCGGGGTACTAGCACAGATACGCAGTATTTT
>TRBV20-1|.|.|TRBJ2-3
CSARGSTDTQYF
TGCAGTGCACGCGGGAGCACAGATACGCAGTATTTT
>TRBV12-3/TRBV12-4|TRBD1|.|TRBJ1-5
CASSSYRGNQPQHF
TGTGCCAGCAGTTCGTACAGGGGAAATCAGCCCCAGCATTTT
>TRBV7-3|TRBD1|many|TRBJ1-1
CASSRDRAAEAFF
TGTGCCAGCAGCAGGGACAGGGCAGCTGAAGCTTTCTTT
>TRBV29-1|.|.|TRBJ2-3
CSVGVSSTDTQYF
TGCAGCGTTGGGGTCAGTAGCACAGATACGCAGTATTTT
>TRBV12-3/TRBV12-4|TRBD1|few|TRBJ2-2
CASSRQGASGELFF
TGTGCCAGCAGCCGACAGGGGGCCTCCGGGGAGCTGTTTTTT
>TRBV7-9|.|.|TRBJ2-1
CASSFSGLGYNEQFF
TGTGCCAGCAGCTTCTCAGGGCTGGGATACAATGAGCAGTTCTTC
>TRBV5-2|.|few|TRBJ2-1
CASSLQGHNEQFF
TGTGCCAGCAGCTTGCAGGGCCACAATGAGCAGTTCTTC
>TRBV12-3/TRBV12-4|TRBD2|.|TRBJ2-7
CASSLAAGKSYEQYF
TGTGCCAGCAGTTTAGCAGCGGGAAAGTCCTACGAGCAGTACTTC
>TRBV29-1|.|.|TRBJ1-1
CSAFTARARRRTEAFF
TGCAGCGCCTTCACGGCCAGGGCTCGTAGGCGCACTGAAGCTTTCTTT
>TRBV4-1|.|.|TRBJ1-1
CASSQEIDQVREAFF
TGCGCCAGCAGCCAAGAGATTGATCAGGTCCGTGAAGCTTTCTTT
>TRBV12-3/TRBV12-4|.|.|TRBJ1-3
CASSLRGAGNTIYF
TGTGCCAGCAGTTTACGGGGGGCTGGAAACACCATATATTTT
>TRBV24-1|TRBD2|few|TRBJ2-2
CATSDRLAGAGGELFF
TGTGCCACCAGTGACAGACTAGCGGGAGCTGGCGGGGAGCTGTTTTTT